A single sample is the source of the 21 T cell receptor beta chains below, sequenced in a study of T cells expressing NK-cell markers. TCRdb reprocessed the 5' RACE reads and keeps a single row for each CDR3 protein, giving no DNA. The specimen's table records about 550,000 distinct CDR3 sequences. The sample taken for sequencing was blood T cells: a sorted CD56 or NKG2C T cell subset, CD4+ or CD8+ T cells, or bulk PBMC T cells (not recorded which). These receptors were obtained from a man between 18 and 35 years old in good health.

V gene TRBV3-1 combines with J gene TRBJ2-5. The CDR3 totals 13 residues. In germline, CDR1 is LGHDT, CDR2 YNNKEL (reference sequence). This chain's CDR3 is CASSQVVWETQYF.

The chain employs TRBV4-1 and TRBJ2-3; TCRdb selects TRBD1, and the lack of DNA leaves this call unchecked. The CDR3 contains 15 residues. CDR1 and CDR2 from the germline V gene are MGHRA and YSYEKL. CDR3 loop: CASSFVDRYTDTQYF.

The chain combines TRBV27 with TRBJ2-3; without DNA, the TCRdb call of TRBD2 cannot be checked. Germline V gene sequence: CDR1 MNHEY, CDR2 SMNVEV (reference sequence). The CDR3 extends over 15 amino acids. CDR3 loop: CASSRLAGVIDTQYF.

The genes are TRBV27 and TRBJ2-1; TCRdb gives TRBD2 as the D gene, but with no DNA this cannot be confirmed. CDR3 size: 15 residues. From germline, CDR1 is MNHEY and CDR2 SMNVEV (reference sequence). CDR3: CASTGGPSSYNEQFF.

The chain carries TRBV6-1 and TRBJ2-2; TCRdb designates TRBD2, a call that cannot be tested without DNA. The germline V gene encodes CDR1 MNHNS and CDR2 SASEGT. This CDR3 is built from 19 residues. Here the CDR3 reads CASSQSLAGTSKDIGELFF.

The chain combines TRBV13 with TRBJ1-2; no DNA is available, so the TRBD1 call from TCRdb remains unchecked. The CDR3 totals 14 residues. The germline CDR1 and CDR2 sequences are PRHDT and FYEKMQ (reference sequence). The chain's CDR3 is CASRLTTGVDGYTF.

The chain employs TRBV4-3 and TRBJ1-3. The CDR3 spans 16 residues. Germline CDR1 reads LGHNA; CDR2 reads YSLEER. This CDR3 reads CASSQDGVGSGNTIYF.

The chain has TRBV6-5 and TRBJ1-6; TCRdb outputs TRBD1, but without DNA this stays unchecked. The germline V gene has CDR1 MNHEY and CDR2 SVGAGI. This CDR3 is built from 14 residues. The CDR3: CASSLRDTNSPLHF.

V gene TRBV20-1 combines with J gene TRBJ1-2; checking the TCRdb D call of TRBD1 is not possible without DNA. CDR1 and CDR2 from the germline V gene are DFQATT and SNEGSKA (reference sequence). The CDR3 loop spans 14 amino acids. The CDR3 here is CSAINYSGTYGYTF.

V gene TRBV3-1 combines with J gene TRBJ2-1; without DNA, the TCRdb call of TRBD2 cannot be checked. Germline loops: CDR1 LGHDT, CDR2 YNNKEL (reference sequence). The CDR3 has 15 amino acids. The CDR3 spells CASRGLRRGPNEQFF.

The rearrangement uses TRBV10-1 and TRBJ2-2; the TCRdb D gene call, TRBD1, has no DNA to confirm it. The V gene's germline CDR1 is WNHNN and CDR2 SYGVQD (reference sequence). This CDR3 spans 14 amino acids. CDR3: CASRPTGSTGELFF.

The CDR3 sequence: CSVGGRSTDTQYF. The gene calls are TRBV29-1 and TRBJ2-3. Germline V gives CDR1 SQVTM, CDR2 ANQGSEA. This CDR3 has 13 residues.

The V gene is TRBV30, the J gene TRBJ2-2; TCRdb picks TRBD2, but there is no DNA to check that call. The CDR3 has 13 amino acids. Germline loops: CDR1 GTSNPN, CDR2 SVGIG (reference sequence). The CDR3 sequence is CAFPGRRTGELFF.

V and J are TRBV7-9 and TRBJ2-7. The germline V gene has CDR1 SEHNR and CDR2 FQNEAQ (reference sequence). The CDR3 is made up of 13 amino acids. CDR3 sequence: CASSGGPFYEQYF. The full variable domain, completed using reference TRBV7-9 and TRBJ2-7, is DTGVSQNPRHKITKRGQNVTFRCDPISEHNRLYWYRQTLGQGPEFLTYFQNEAQLEKSRLLSDRFSAERPKGSFSTLEIQRTEQGDSAMYLCASSGGPFYEQYFGPGTRLTVT.

CDR3 residues: CSAGGLSESGANIQYF. The chain recombines TRBV20-1 with TRBJ2-4; the D call of TRBD2 rests on TCRdb alone, since no DNA is present to check it. CDR1 and CDR2 (germline): DFQATT, SNEGSKA (reference sequence). The CDR3 extends over 16 amino acids.

The chain couples TRBV27 to TRBJ1-2; TCRdb calls TRBD1, which cannot be checked without DNA. This CDR3 has 15 residues. Germline V gene lookup returns CDR1 MNHEY and CDR2 SMNVEV (reference sequence). CDR3 sequence: CASSLQPGQGGGYTF.

This chain connects TRBV12-3 or TRBV12-4 to TRBJ1-4; no DNA is available, so the TRBD1 call from TCRdb remains unchecked. The CDR3 length is 13 residues. The CDR3: CASRLGQSEKLFF.

The V and J genes are TRBV6-5 and TRBJ2-2; no DNA is available, so the TRBD2 call from TCRdb remains unchecked. The germline gives CDR1 MNHEY, CDR2 SVGAGI. This CDR3 is built from 14 residues. CDR3 sequence reads: CASRAGTTQGELFF.

The chain joins TRBV7-3 to TRBJ2-1; the D call of TRBD1 rests on TCRdb alone, since no DNA is present to check it. The CDR3 is made up of 15 amino acids. Germline values: CDR1 SGHTA, CDR2 FQGTGA. The CDR3: CASSPGRTLYNEQFF. The full variable domain, its missing parts supplied by reference TRBV7-3 and TRBJ2-1, is GAGVSQTPSNKVTEKGKYVELRCDPISGHTALYWYRQSLGQGPEFLIYFQGTGAADDSGLPNDRFFAVRPEGSVSTLKIQRTERGDSAVYLCASSPGRTLYNEQFFGPGTRLTVL.

V gene TRBV7-2 combines with J gene TRBJ2-5; TCRdb gives TRBD2 as the D gene, but with no DNA this cannot be confirmed. The V gene's germline CDR1 is SGHTA and CDR2 FQGNSA. This CDR3 has 14 amino acids. CDR3 sequence: CASSLGATSETQYF.

J is TRBJ2-1 and V is TRBV4-1. Germline V lookup: CDR1 MGHRA, CDR2 YSYEKL. This CDR3 is 15 amino acids long. This CDR3 reads CASSLDVVSYNEQFF.